The 15 T cell receptor beta chains presented below share a single source sample, sequenced in a study of blood T cell repertoires in COVID-19. Only in-frame clones appear in the TCRdb table, and some are missing; sequencing was by immunoSEQ multiplex PCR. The data show approximately 180,000 clones, about 88% seen once. The sequenced sample consisted of peripheral blood. These receptors came from a man aged 40-49 years with active or convalescent COVID-19.

This clone was detected only once. The rearrangement uses TRBV12-5 and TRBJ2-3; weak D call: TRBD1 (6 bases). Germline lookup yields CDR1 LGHNT and CDR2 FRNRAP. This CDR3 has 15 amino acids. V was trimmed by 6 bases and J by 2 bases, leaving 15 bases between them. CDR3 sequence (DNA): TGTGCTAGTGGCCCAACAGGGTTCGCCACAGATACGCAGTATTTT. It translates to CASGPTGFATDTQYF.

The rearrangement joins TRBV7-2 to TRBJ2-6; 7 bases are shared with TRBD1. Germline CDR1 reads SGHTA; CDR2 reads FQGNSA. The CDR3 spans 15 residues. V shed 7 bases, J shed 5 bases, and the junction held 8 bases outside the gene matches. CDR3 residues: CASKGGPGRANVLTF. The CDR3, as DNA: TGTGCCAGCAAAGGGGGCCCGGGCCGGGCCAACGTCCTGACTTTC.

The rearrangement uses TRBV5-1 and TRBJ2-3; no definite D call. The CDR3 length is 11 residues. V was cut by 4 bases and J by 4 bases, with 4 bases left in between. The germline V gene has CDR1 SGHRS and CDR2 YFSETQ. The DNA for the CDR3 is TGCGCCAGCAGCGGAGCAGATACGCAGTATTTT. Translation: CASSGADTQYF.

The chain uses TRBV10-1 and TRBJ2-4; unclear D gene. This CDR3 is built from 14 residues. V was trimmed by 6 bases and J by 2 bases, leaving 11 bases between them. CDR1 and CDR2 (germline): WNHNN, SYGVQD (reference sequence). The CDR3 loop reads CASRLIFSKNIQYF. DNA for the CDR3: TGCGCCAGCAGACTGATCTTTTCCAAAAACATTCAGTACTTC.

This chain uses TRBV27 with TRBJ1-2, with 9 bases that match TRBD1. Germline V gene sequence: CDR1 MNHEY, CDR2 SMNVEV (reference sequence). The CDR3 has 13 amino acids. Trimming took 5 bases from V and 7 from J; bases not matched to a gene: 5. The CDR3 DNA reads TGTGCCAGCAGTGAAACAGGGGGCTTTGGCTACACCTTC. Amino acids: CASSETGGFGYTF.

This chain connects TRBV15 to TRBJ2-1, with a weak D call TRBD1 (6 bases). This CDR3 comprises 14 residues. Trimming took 1 base from V and 6 from J, leaving 10 bases between them. Germline-derived CDR1 and CDR2 are LNHNV and YYDKDF (reference sequence). The CDR3 is CATSRGQDFNEQFF. The DNA for the CDR3 is TGTGCCACCAGCAGAGGACAGGACTTCAATGAGCAGTTCTTC.

J is TRBJ1-4 and V is TRBV7-9; D ambiguous. The CDR3 covers 17 residues. V was shortened by 1 base and J by 0 bases, with 12 bases between the two germline ends. Germline lookup yields CDR1 SEHNR and CDR2 FQNEAQ (reference sequence). The chain's CDR3 is CASSLGFSDTTNEKLFF. The CDR3 coding sequence is TGTGCCAGCAGCTTAGGGTTTTCAGATACAACTAATGAAAAACTGTTTTTT.

This chain links TRBV7-9 with TRBJ1-2; D possibly corresponds to TRBD1 (6 bases). Trimming stripped 5 bases from V and 7 bases from J, with 11 bases between. The CDR3 contains 12 residues. The V gene's germline CDR1 is SEHNR and CDR2 FQNEAQ (reference sequence). CDR3 coding DNA: TGTGCCAGCAGCAAACAGGGACGTGGCTACACCTTC. Its protein is CASSKQGRGYTF.

The chain employs TRBV6-1 and TRBJ2-1, with a possible D match to TRBD1 (6 bases). There are 14 residues in the CDR3. V lost 1 base, J lost 4 bases, and 8 bases lay in between. Germline CDR1 reads MNHNS; CDR2 reads SASEGT. The CDR3 loop reads CASSEVGGYNEQFF. The CDR3 nucleotides are TGTGCCAGCAGTGAAGTAGGGGGTTACAATGAGCAGTTCTTC.

The chain links TRBV6-2 or TRBV6-3 to TRBJ2-6; 8 nucleotides align to TRBD2. V shed 6 bases and J 0 bases; nucleotides not matched to a gene: 13. Per the germline V gene, CDR1 is MNHEY and CDR2 is SVGEGT. CDR3 length: 19 amino acids. Written as DNA, the CDR3 is TGTGCCAGCAGCTCCATGGGCGGGAGGTTTCGCTCTGGGGCCAACGTCCTGACTTTC. This sequence encodes CASSSMGGRFRSGANVLTF.

This clone was picked up one time. This sequence joins TRBV2 and TRBJ1-1; 10 positions match TRBD1. The germline gives CDR1 SNHLY, CDR2 FYNNEI. The junction had 7 bases not matched to a gene; V was cut back by 4 bases and J by 5 bases. CDR3 size: 15 residues. The CDR3 nucleotides are TGTGCCAGCAGTGTATCGCCGGGACAGGGGACTGAAGCTTTCTTT. This codes for CASSVSPGQGTEAFF.

The rearrangement uses TRBV3-1 (or the pseudogene TRBV3-2) and TRBJ2-5; a possible D gene is TRBD1 (5 bases). CDR3 length: 15 amino acids. Germline V gene data show CDR1 as LGHDT and CDR2 as YNNKEL (reference sequence). The V end was cut by 3 bases, the J end by 9 bases, with 20 bases between. The CDR3 coding sequence is TGTGCCAGCAGCCACTCCAGACAGTCACCCATGGCCCAGTACTTC. It yields the protein CASSHSRQSPMAQYF.

V gene TRBV7-9 combines with J gene TRBJ2-7; a weak D match, TRBD1 (5 bases). The germline gives CDR1 SEHNR, CDR2 FQNEAQ (reference sequence). The CDR3 totals 12 residues. V lost 5 bases to trimming and J lost 11 bases, with 16 bases between them. CDR3 in DNA: TGTGCCAGCAGCAAAACGTTGACAGACGAGTACTTC. It encodes CASSKTLTDEYF.

This chain connects TRBV2 to TRBJ1-1, with a possible D match to TRBD1 (6 bases). Trimming stripped 4 bases from V and 2 bases from J, with 14 bases between. The CDR3 is 15 residues long. Germline-derived CDR1 and CDR2 are SNHLY and FYNNEI. The CDR3 bases are TGTGCCAGCAGTGCGATCAGGGGATTAAACACTGAAGCTTTCTTT. It specifies CASSAIRGLNTEAFF.

The CDR3, as DNA: TGTGCCAGCAGCCGGGACTTTAACACCGGGGAGCTGTTTTTT. This gives the protein CASSRDFNTGELFF. V and J are TRBV3-1 (or the pseudogene TRBV3-2) and TRBJ2-2, with D tentatively TRBD2 (6 bases). The V end was cut by 4 bases, the J end by 2 bases, with 8 bases between. This CDR3 contains 14 residues. Germline V gives CDR1 LGHDT, CDR2 YNNKEL (reference sequence).